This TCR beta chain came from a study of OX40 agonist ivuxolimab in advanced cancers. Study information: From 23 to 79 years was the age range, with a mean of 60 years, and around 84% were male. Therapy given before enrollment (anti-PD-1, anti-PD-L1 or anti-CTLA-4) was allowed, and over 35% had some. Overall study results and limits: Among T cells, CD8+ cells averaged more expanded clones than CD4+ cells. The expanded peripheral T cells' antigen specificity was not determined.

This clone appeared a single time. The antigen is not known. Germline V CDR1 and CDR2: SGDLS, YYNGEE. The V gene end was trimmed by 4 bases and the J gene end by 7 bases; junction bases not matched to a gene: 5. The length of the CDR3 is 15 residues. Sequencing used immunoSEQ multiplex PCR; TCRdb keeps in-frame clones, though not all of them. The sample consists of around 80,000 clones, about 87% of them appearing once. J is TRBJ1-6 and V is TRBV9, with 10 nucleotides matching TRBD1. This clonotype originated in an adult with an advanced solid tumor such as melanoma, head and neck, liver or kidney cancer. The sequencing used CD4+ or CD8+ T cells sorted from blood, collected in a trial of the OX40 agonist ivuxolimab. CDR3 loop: CASSPPGQGNSPLHF. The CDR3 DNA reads TGTGCCAGCAGCCCACCGGGACAGGGGAATTCACCCCTCCACTTT. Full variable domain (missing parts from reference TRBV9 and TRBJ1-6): DSGVTQTPKHLITATGQRVTLRCSPRSGDLSVYWYQQSLDQGLQFLIQYYNGEERAKGNILERFSAQQFPDLHSELNLSSLELGDSALYFCASSPPGQGNSPLHFGNGTRLTVT.